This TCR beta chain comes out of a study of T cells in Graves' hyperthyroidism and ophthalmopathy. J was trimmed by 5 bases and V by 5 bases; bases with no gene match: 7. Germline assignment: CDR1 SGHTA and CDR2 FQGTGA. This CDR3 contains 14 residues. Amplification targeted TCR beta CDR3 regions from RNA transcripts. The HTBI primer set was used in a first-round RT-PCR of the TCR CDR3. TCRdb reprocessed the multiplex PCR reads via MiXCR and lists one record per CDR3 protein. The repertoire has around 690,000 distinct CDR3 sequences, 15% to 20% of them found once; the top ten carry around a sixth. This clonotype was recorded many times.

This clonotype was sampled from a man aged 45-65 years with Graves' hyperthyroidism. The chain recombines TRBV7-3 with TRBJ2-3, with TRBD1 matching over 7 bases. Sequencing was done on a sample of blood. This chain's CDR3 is CASSRTGVQDTQYF. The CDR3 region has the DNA TGTGCCAGCAGCAGAACAGGGGTTCAAGATACGCAGTATTTT.